The 25 T cell receptor beta chains given below trace back to one sample, sequenced in a study of cytomegalovirus exposure and HLA in healthy donors. Researchers ran the PCR with 60 Vbeta and 13 Jbeta primers. This table comes from immunoSEQ multiplex PCR, and its TCRdb copy is limited to in-frame clones, with some not included. The sample records some 130,000 clones, around 80% being singletons. Material: PBMCs. Every receptor here comes from a man younger than 45 in good health and CMV-seronegative.

This sequence joins TRBV6-4 and TRBJ2-7; D is possibly TRBD2 (6 bases). With 5 bases removed from V and 0 bases from J, the gap between germline ends came to 11 bases. The CDR3 loop spans 14 amino acids. The germline CDR1 and CDR2 sequences are MRHNA and SNTAGT. The CDR3 DNA reads TGTGCCAGCAGTTCTAGCGTCGGCTCCTACGAGCAGTACTTC. It specifies CASSSSVGSYEQYF.

The V call is TRBV11-2, the J call TRBJ2-3, with TRBD2 matching 8 bases. CDR1 SGHAT and CDR2 FQNNGV come from the germline V gene. The CDR3 is 14 amino acids. V lost 4 bases, J lost 6 bases, and 6 bases stayed unmatched. The CDR3 sequence: CASSSGSGADTQYF. The CDR3 coding sequence is TGTGCCAGCAGCTCCGGTAGCGGGGCGGATACGCAGTATTTT.

The table lists this clone with a count of one. The J gene is TRBJ1-2, the V gene TRBV28; the D gene is possibly TRBD1 (6 bases). The CDR3 consists of 12 residues. V gave up 6 bases and J gave up 7 bases, with 12 bases separating them. In germline, CDR1 is MDHEN, CDR2 SYDVKM. Here the CDR3 reads CASSPDRTGYTF. CDR3 coding DNA: TGTGCCAGCAGCCCTGACAGGACTGGCTACACCTTC.

V is TRBV30 and J is TRBJ2-1; 9 nucleotides line up with TRBD2. Germline CDR1 and CDR2: GTSNPN and SVGIG (reference sequence). The CDR3 runs 15 residues. V shed 0 bases and J 8 bases; nucleotides not matched to a gene: 8. The CDR3 nucleotides are TGTGCCTGGAGTGTGGGACTAGCCGTTAGCGATGAGCAGTTCTTC. Translated, it gives CAWSVGLAVSDEQFF.

On this clone itself: An end of the junction does not agree with germline; a read error may underlie this. This chain links TRBV30 with TRBJ2-3; D is perhaps TRBD2 (5 bases). CDR3 length equals 13 residues. Germline V gene sequence: CDR1 GTSNPN, CDR2 SVGIG (reference sequence). CDR3 in amino acids: CARSVTGADTQYF. In DNA, the CDR3 is TGTGCCCGGAGTGTAACCGGGGCAGATACGCAGTATTTT.

J is TRBJ2-5 and V is TRBV10-3; the D gene is possibly TRBD1 (6 bases). The CDR3 is 14 amino acids. CDR1 ENHRY and CDR2 SYGVKD come from the germline V gene. V was clipped by 5 bases and J by 0 bases, with 10 bases between them. CDR3 sequence (DNA): TGTGCCATCAGTTCGAGACAGGACCAAGAGACCCAGTACTTC. Its translation: CAISSRQDQETQYF.

The rearrangement joins TRBV18 to TRBJ1-1, with D unresolved. The CDR3 consists of 17 residues. Germline CDR1 and CDR2: KGHSH and LQKENI. V was trimmed by 5 bases and J by 0 bases, leaving 19 bases between them. The CDR3 sequence is CASSSLRVRLLNTEAFF. CDR3 nucleotide sequence: TGTGCCAGCTCATCGTTACGGGTTCGACTGCTGAACACTGAAGCTTTCTTT.

The chain uses TRBV28 and TRBJ2-1; TRBD2 matches 8 bases. The CDR3 spans 16 residues. The V gene's germline CDR1 is MDHEN and CDR2 SYDVKM. J was trimmed by 6 bases and V by 5 bases; bases with no gene match: 12. CDR3 loop: CASSVYGTRDPNEQFF. DNA of the CDR3: TGTGCCAGCAGTGTCTACGGGACTAGAGACCCCAATGAGCAGTTCTTC.

The chain recombines TRBV10-3 with TRBJ2-3; the match to TRBD1 covers 8 bases. The germline CDR1 and CDR2 sequences are ENHRY and SYGVKD. The CDR3 runs to 13 residues. The ends lost 10 bases at V and 2 bases at J; junction bases unmatched: 5. CDR3 in DNA: TGTGCCACCACGACAGGGGACACAGATACGCAGTATTTT. Protein: CATTTGDTDTQYF.

This clone came up a few times. The chain is built from TRBV5-1 and TRBJ2-7; 10 nucleotides line up with TRBD1. The CDR3 extends over 13 amino acids. The V gene's germline CDR1 is SGHRS and CDR2 YFSETQ. The V and J ends lost 6 bases and 4 bases, in that order; junction bases with no gene match: 4. CDR3: CASNPGQGYEQYF. In DNA, the CDR3 is TGCGCCAGCAATCCGGGACAGGGGTACGAGCAGTACTTC.

The V call is TRBV30, the J call TRBJ1-5; tentative D call: TRBD1 (6 bases). V shed 3 bases and J shed 4 bases, with 10 bases lying between them. CDR1 is GTSNPN and CDR2 is SVGIG in the germline V gene (reference sequence). This CDR3 is 13 amino acids long. In DNA, the CDR3 is TGTGCCTGGAGGGCCGACAGGAATCAGCCCCAGCATTTT. It yields the protein CAWRADRNQPQHF. Combining the CDR3 with reference TRBV30 and TRBJ1-5 gives the whole variable domain SQTIHQWPATLVQPVGSPLSLECTVEGTSNPNLYWYRQAAGRGLQLLFYSVGIGQISSEVPQNLSASRPQDRQFILSSKKLLLSDSGFYLCAWRADRNQPQHFGDGTRLSIL.

J is TRBJ1-2 and V is TRBV6-1; D is unresolved. V dropped 4 bases and J dropped 5 bases, with 11 bases sitting between them. Germline CDR1 reads MNHNS; CDR2 reads SASEGT. The CDR3 runs 13 residues. Here the CDR3 reads CASSVYPLYGYTF. The CDR3 DNA sequence: TGTGCCAGCAGTGTGTACCCGCTATATGGCTACACCTTC.

This clone was picked up a small number of times. This rearrangement joins TRBV7-2 to TRBJ1-4; D gene uncertain. V dropped 5 bases and J dropped 4 bases, with 11 bases sitting between them. The germline CDR1 and CDR2 sequences are SGHTA and FQGNSA. This CDR3 has 14 residues. CDR3 sequence reads: CASSPGPGNEKLFF. Here the CDR3 DNA reads TGTGCCAGCAGCCCCGGTCCCGGTAATGAAAAACTGTTTTTT.

The rearrangement joins TRBV29-1 to TRBJ1-3; D remains unclear. Trimming took off 5 bases at V and 4 bases at J, with 6 bases between the two ends. This CDR3 is built from 11 residues. Germline lookup yields CDR1 SQVTM and CDR2 ANQGSEA. The DNA of the CDR3 is TGCAGCGTTTTGAGGGGAAACACCATATATTTT. Amino acids: CSVLRGNTIYF.

This chain connects TRBV18 to TRBJ2-7; possibly TRBD2 for D (5 bases). Per the germline V gene, CDR1 is KGHSH and CDR2 is LQKENI. Trimming left V 3 bases short and J 5 bases short, with 8 bases between. CDR3 length equals 12 residues. The CDR3: CASSPGADEQYF. The CDR3 DNA reads TGTGCCAGCTCACCGGGAGCAGACGAGCAGTACTTC.

The rearrangement joins TRBV6-1 to TRBJ2-7; the D gene is possibly TRBD2 (5 bases). Germline CDR1 reads MNHNS; CDR2 reads SASEGT. CDR3 length: 15 amino acids. V lost 1 base, J lost 4 bases, and 14 bases lay in between. The CDR3 DNA sequence: TGTGCCAGCAGTGAAGTTTACGGCGGGCGTTACGAGCAGTACTTC. This sequence encodes CASSEVYGGRYEQYF.

CDR3 in amino acids: CASSQGRTYEQYF. The CDR3 nucleotides are TGCGCCAGCAGCCAAGGGCGGACTTACGAGCAGTACTTC. The V call is TRBV4-1, the J call TRBJ2-7, with D perhaps TRBD2 (5 bases). Looked up from germline, CDR1 is MGHRA and CDR2 is YSYEKL. The V and J ends lost 1 base and 4 bases respectively, with 8 bases between them. The CDR3 length is 13 residues.

The chain has TRBV19 and TRBJ2-1, with TRBD1 matching over 8 bases. J gave up 1 base and V 3 bases, and 5 bases lay outside the gene matches. The CDR3 runs 16 residues. The germline gives CDR1 LNHDA, CDR2 SQIVND (reference sequence). The CDR3 region has the DNA TGTGCCAGTAGTATCCAGGGGGCTGGGTCCTACAATGAGCAGTTCTTC. Its translation is CASSIQGAGSYNEQFF. The complete variable domain, with remaining parts taken from reference TRBV19 and TRBJ2-1, reads DGGITQSPKYLFRKEGQNVTLSCEQNLNHDAMYWYRQDPGQGLRLIYYSQIVNDFQKGDIAEGYSVSREKKESFPLTVTSAQKNPTAFYLCASSIQGAGSYNEQFFGPGTRLTVL.

This clone was counted a few times. This chain links TRBV29-1 with TRBJ2-5; D not certain. The V end was cut by 7 bases, the J end by 7 bases, with 19 bases between. The CDR3 consists of 13 residues. Germline CDR1 is SQVTM and CDR2 is ANQGSEA. This CDR3 is CSATGSLDVTQYF. The DNA for the CDR3 is TGCAGCGCCACCGGGTCATTGGATGTGACCCAGTACTTC.

The chain carries TRBV7-2 and TRBJ2-2; no clear D. This CDR3 has 13 residues. Germline V gene data show CDR1 as SGHTA and CDR2 as FQGNSA. V dropped 5 bases and J dropped 5 bases, with 9 bases sitting between them. CDR3 sequence reads: CASSPLGTGELFF. CDR3 bases: TGTGCCAGCAGCCCACTCGGTACCGGGGAGCTGTTTTTT.

This chain joins TRBV27 and TRBJ1-5; D not resolved. In germline, CDR1 is MNHEY, CDR2 SMNVEV (reference sequence). V lost 1 base and J 5 bases, leaving 6 bases between the germline ends. The CDR3 is made up of 13 amino acids. CDR3 in DNA: TGTGCCAGCAGTTTATTTCCTGATCAGCCCCAGCATTTT. Translated, it gives CASSLFPDQPQHF.

The chain joins TRBV28 to TRBJ2-5, with 15 positions matching TRBD2. Germline V gene data show CDR1 as MDHEN and CDR2 as SYDVKM. CDR3 length equals 17 residues. Trimming cost V 2 bases and J 4 bases; bases outside gene matches: 5. The CDR3 DNA follows: TGTGCCAGCAGTTTAGGACTAGCGGGAGGGCCGGGAGAGACCCAGTACTTC. This codes for CASSLGLAGGPGETQYF.

This clone has only one observation. The chain uses TRBV4-1 and TRBJ1-2; 7 nucleotides match TRBD1. The CDR3 totals 15 residues. Per germline, CDR1 MGHRA and CDR2 YSYEKL. J lost 5 bases, V lost 2 bases, and 8 bases had no gene match. CDR3 sequence reads: CASSQTTGVGYGYTF. The CDR3 nucleotides are TGCGCCAGCAGCCAAACTACAGGGGTGGGATATGGCTACACCTTC.

About this clone itself: The sample has other DNA sequences that encode this CDR3 too. V is TRBV30 and J is TRBJ2-5; 7 positions match TRBD1. This CDR3 region has 15 residues. J gave up 4 bases and V 3 bases, and 11 bases lay outside the gene matches. CDR1 GTSNPN and CDR2 SVGIG come from the germline V gene (reference sequence). The CDR3 protein is CAWSVLASGGETQYF. The CDR3 nucleotides are TGTGCCTGGAGCGTCTTAGCTTCAGGGGGAGAGACCCAGTACTTC.

The rearrangement joins TRBV6-6 to TRBJ2-5; 8 bases are shared with TRBD1. The DNA end is a closer match to TRBJ2-7, so the J assignment may be wrong. The CDR3 contains 15 residues. Looked up from germline, CDR1 is MNHNY and CDR2 is SVGAGI (reference sequence). The CDR3: CASTFTGGSPYEQYF. DNA for the CDR3: TGTGCCAGCACCTTCACAGGGGGATCACCCTACGAGCAGTACTTC.